This TCR beta chain stems from a study of shared clonotypes between healthy human individuals. As to this clone: The antigen is not known. The same CDR3 arises from other DNA sequences in this sample as well.

Study results and limitations: Though the depth was large, rarefaction showed that sorted-subset sequencing was incomplete. The study drew on few donors, limiting represented genetic and exposure-history diversity.

Assay used: immunoSEQ multiplex PCR; TCRdb lists only in-frame clones, some missing. The table shows about 2.4 million clones, with 93% occurring only once. Germline loops: CDR1 SGHTA, CDR2 FQGNSA. This CDR3 spans 13 amino acids. V was cut by 1 base and J by 5 bases, with 8 bases left in between. The origin of this receptor is a man aged 18 to 30 in good health. Some clones in this sample may be carry-over from other donors' samples. This rearrangement joins TRBV7-2 to TRBJ1-2, with D hard to call. The sample consisted of naive CD4+ T cells from PBMCs. Subset: CD45RA+ positively selected. This CDR3 is CASSLGRTYGYTF. The DNA for the CDR3 is TGTGCCAGCAGCTTAGGCAGAACTTATGGCTACACCTTC.